The present entry profiles one T cell receptor (beta chain) with its context. Its antigen remains unknown. Healthy Caucasians made up all donors. This sample was taken from a study of identical twins. Each cDNA held unique molecular identifiers, and template switching gave it a universal primer site. TCRdb ran MiXCR on the 5' RACE reads and lists one entry per CDR3 protein. This table has about 690,000 distinct CDR3 sequences, roughly 6.2% appearing once. This CDR3 region has 14 residues. Germline CDR1 is SGHTA and CDR2 is FQGNSA. With 5 bases clipped from V and 7 bases from J, the junction kept 6 bases outside the gene matches. Study-level points and caveats: For cord blood, abundant beta clonotypes had fewer insertions, unlike memory repertoires, which showed none. Out-of-frame alpha sequences shared by twins were enriched for low generation probability.

Sequencing input: naive T cells sorted from blood. This chain joins TRBV7-2 and TRBJ1-2; TRBD1 agrees at 11 bases. The TCR sequence derives from a man aged 18 to 35 in good health. CDR3 amino acids: CASSPRDRGIGYTF. The CDR3 bases are TGTGCCAGCAGCCCACGGGACAGGGGGATTGGCTACACCTTC.